One sample yielded the 20 T cell receptor beta chains listed below, sequenced in a study of beta chain features in type 1 diabetes. Since all of the isolated RNA was reverse transcribed, expressed TCRB transcripts were what got sequenced. Assay used: immunoSEQ multiplex PCR; TCRdb lists only in-frame clones, some missing. There are about 360,000 clones in the sample; 10% to 15% occur only once, and around 0.015% lies in the top ten. What was sequenced was naive CD4+ T cells from blood. Source of these receptors: a young man in good health.

This clone showed up just a few times. J is TRBJ2-1 and V is TRBV30, with 11 bases that match TRBD1. V lost 2 bases, J lost 7 bases, and 7 bases stayed unmatched. The length of the CDR3 is 15 residues. CDR1 GTSNPN and CDR2 SVGIG come from the germline V gene (reference sequence). The CDR3 protein is CAWSYGTGGGNEQFF. The CDR3 DNA reads TGTGCCTGGAGTTACGGGACAGGGGGTGGGAATGAGCAGTTCTTC.

The chain employs TRBV30 and TRBJ1-6; possibly TRBD1 for D (5 bases). This CDR3 has 13 residues. Germline loops: CDR1 GTSNPN, CDR2 SVGIG (reference sequence). V was clipped by 3 bases and J by 7 bases, with 10 bases between them. The CDR3 coding sequence is TGTGCCTGGAGCCCCGGGGGGAATTCACCCCTCCACTTT. Protein product: CAWSPGGNSPLHF.

This rearrangement joins TRBV9 to TRBJ1-4, with a possible D match to TRBD1 (5 bases). CDR1 is SGDLS and CDR2 is YYNGEE in the germline V gene. The CDR3 is made up of 15 amino acids. V was clipped by 1 base and J by 3 bases, with 10 bases between them. The CDR3 DNA sequence: TGTGCCAGCAGCGTATGGCAGGGCCCTAATGAAAAACTGTTTTTT. It is translated as CASSVWQGPNEKLFF.

The gene calls are TRBV7-3 and TRBJ1-1; possibly TRBD1 for D (5 bases). Germline CDR1 SGHTA, CDR2 FQGTGA. Trimming left V 5 bases short and J 3 bases short, with 19 bases between. This CDR3 comprises 16 residues. CDR3 loop: CASSPPSRRADTEAFF. CDR3 nucleotide sequence: TGTGCCAGCAGCCCCCCTTCCCGCAGGGCGGACACTGAAGCTTTCTTT.

The chain carries TRBV6-5 and TRBJ2-1; 14 bases fit TRBD2. J was trimmed by 8 bases and V by 7 bases; bases with no gene match: 7. The CDR3 covers 15 residues. Germline assignment: CDR1 MNHEY and CDR2 SVGAGI. CDR3: CASKEGLAGADEQFF. The CDR3 nucleotides are TGTGCCAGCAAGGAGGGACTAGCGGGAGCTGATGAGCAGTTCTTC.

The chain recombines TRBV7-2 with TRBJ2-3, with TRBD2 identical over 12 bases. There are 16 residues in the CDR3. V dropped 5 bases and J dropped 4; count of bases not matched to a gene: 7. Germline-derived CDR1 and CDR2 are SGHTA and FQGNSA. The CDR3 nucleotides read TGTGCCAGCAGCCTCCGACTAGCGGGAGTTCCAGATACGCAGTATTTT. It codes for CASSLRLAGVPDTQYF.

CDR3 coding DNA: TGTGCCAGCAGCGTAGCCTCGGGACAACTCTACGAGCAGTACTTC. Its protein is CASSVASGQLYEQYF. The rearrangement uses TRBV9 and TRBJ2-7, with D possibly matching TRBD1 (6 bases). The V gene's germline CDR1 is SGDLS and CDR2 YYNGEE. This CDR3 contains 15 residues. Trimming took 0 bases from V and 3 from J, leaving 13 bases between them.

Comments on this clone: At the DNA level, this CDR3 is encoded by other sequences in the same sample as well. This sequence joins TRBV30 and TRBJ1-5; 7 bases line up with TRBD1. Germline V gene lookup returns CDR1 GTSNPN and CDR2 SVGIG (reference sequence). CDR3 length: 14 amino acids. Germline trimming cut 3 bases from V and 2 bases from J; bases unmatched to any gene: 4. This CDR3 is CAWSLGTGNQPQHF. In DNA form, the CDR3 reads TGTGCCTGGAGCCTAGGGACAGGCAATCAGCCCCAGCATTTT.

The chain employs TRBV6-1 and TRBJ2-1; TRBD2 matches 11 bases. Trimming cost V 7 bases and J 2 bases; bases outside gene matches: 4. The CDR3 covers 15 residues. Germline CDR1 reads MNHNS; CDR2 reads SASEGT. The CDR3 sequence is CASNLAGGPYNEQFF. For the CDR3, the DNA is TGTGCCAGCAATCTAGCGGGGGGCCCCTACAATGAGCAGTTCTTC.

In its sample, this clone was seen a few times. The rearrangement links TRBV5-1 to TRBJ2-7; 9 bases are shared with TRBD1. The trim removed 2 bases at V and 3 bases at J, leaving 6 bases unmatched. The germline V gene encodes CDR1 SGHRS and CDR2 YFSETQ. The CDR3 extends over 15 amino acids. DNA of the CDR3: TGCGCCAGCAGCTTTTGGGACAGGGACGGCTACGAGCAGTACTTC. It translates to CASSFWDRDGYEQYF.

The V gene is TRBV6-1, the J gene TRBJ2-5, with 12 bases that match TRBD2. This CDR3 comprises 16 residues. Trimming cost V 3 bases and J 3 bases; bases outside gene matches: 5. CDR1 MNHNS and CDR2 SASEGT come from the germline V gene. The CDR3: CASSEPSGRGKETQYF. In DNA form, the CDR3 reads TGTGCCAGCAGTGAGCCTAGCGGGAGGGGGAAAGAGACCCAGTACTTC.

The chain carries TRBV6-5 and TRBJ2-5; D possibly corresponds to TRBD2 (6 bases). CDR3 length: 14 amino acids. Between the trimmed V and J ends, which lost 11 bases and 4 bases, there was a span of 20 bases. Looked up from germline, CDR1 is MNHEY and CDR2 is SVGAGI. CDR3 loop: CASTVTLATETQYF. The CDR3 DNA sequence: TGTGCCTCCACCGTCACTCTAGCGACAGAGACCCAGTACTTC.

The chain couples TRBV30 to TRBJ1-5; D might be TRBD1 (5 bases). The CDR3 runs to 13 residues. Germline V gene sequence: CDR1 GTSNPN, CDR2 SVGIG (reference sequence). V dropped 0 bases and J dropped 3 bases, with 6 bases sitting between them. The CDR3 nucleotides read TGTGCCTGGAGTGTACAGGTCAATCAGCCCCAGCATTTT. It yields the protein CAWSVQVNQPQHF.

There are a few counts of this clone. This rearrangement joins TRBV19 to TRBJ2-4; D gene uncertain. Germline V lookup: CDR1 LNHDA, CDR2 SQIVND (reference sequence). Trimming pared 3 bases from V and 1 base from J, leaving 7 bases between. CDR3 length: 14 amino acids. The CDR3 sequence: CASSIHLAKNIQYF. CDR3 in DNA: TGTGCCAGTAGTATCCACTTGGCCAAAAACATTCAGTACTTC.

The V gene is TRBV4-2, the J gene TRBJ2-7, with 11 bases fitting TRBD1. The V segment lost 5 bases and the J segment 6 bases; nucleotides outside the gene matches: 6. This CDR3 comprises 14 residues. CDR1 is LGHNA, CDR2 YNFKEQ, per germline. DNA of the CDR3: TGTGCCAGCAGCAGGACAGGGGGCTTCGGCGAGCAGTACTTC. Protein: CASSRTGGFGEQYF.

CDR3 sequence: CASSPGVAYTEAFF. CDR3 sequence (DNA): TGCGCCAGCAGCCCCGGGGTTGCCTACACTGAAGCTTTCTTT. This chain connects TRBV5-1 to TRBJ1-1; D is undetermined. V shed 4 bases and J shed 3 bases, with 13 bases lying between them. This CDR3 has 14 residues. Germline CDR1 is SGHRS and CDR2 is YFSETQ.

The chain has TRBV5-4 and TRBJ2-3; D is ambiguous. In germline, CDR1 is SGHNT, CDR2 YYREEE (reference sequence). The CDR3 is made up of 14 amino acids. The ends were cut back, 3 bases at V and 4 bases at J, with 12 bases in the middle. The CDR3, as DNA: TGTGCCAGCAGCTCTGTCAGGTCGGCAGATACGCAGTATTTT. This translates into CASSSVRSADTQYF. Complete variable domain (other parts from reference TRBV5-4 and TRBJ2-3): ETGVTQSPTHLIKTRGQQVTLRCSSQSGHNTVSWYQQALGQGPQFIFQYYREEENGRGNFPPRFSGLQFPNYSSELNVNALELDDSALYLCASSSVRSADTQYFGPGTRLTVL.

V and J are TRBV30 and TRBJ2-5; D gene uncertain. The J call may be mistaken, given a closer DNA end match to TRBJ2-7. The germline V gene has CDR1 GTSNPN and CDR2 SVGIG (reference sequence). The CDR3 is 14 amino acids. The CDR3 DNA reads as TGTGCCTGGGACTCTGAGTTCACAAACTACGAGCAGTACTTC. Its translation is CAWDSEFTNYEQYF.

The chain joins TRBV28 to TRBJ2-7; D may be TRBD1 (6 bases). Trimming took 1 base from V and 0 from J, leaving 10 bases between them. The V gene's germline CDR1 is MDHEN and CDR2 SYDVKM. This CDR3 comprises 15 residues. CDR3 in DNA: TGTGCCAGCAGTTTATACGCAGGGGCCTCCTACGAGCAGTACTTC. Translation gives CASSLYAGASYEQYF.

The J gene is TRBJ2-2, the V gene TRBV27; D possibly corresponds to TRBD2 (5 bases). The V end was cut by 3 bases, the J end by 4 bases, with 15 bases between. CDR3 length: 16 amino acids. In germline, CDR1 is MNHEY, CDR2 SMNVEV (reference sequence). The CDR3, as DNA: TGTGCCAGCAGTTTTCGGCTAGCCCTGGGCACCGGGGAGCTGTTTTTT. This gives the protein CASSFRLALGTGELFF.